The present entry profiles one TCR beta chain with its context. In the source study's methods: By means of reference gene primer amplification, nucleated cell counts were estimated. Assay used: immunoSEQ multiplex PCR; TCRdb lists only in-frame clones, some missing. Clone size and the V and J calls come from that table; the DNA yielded D and trimming. The sample lists hundreds of thousands of clones; approximately 89% were seen once. These data are taken from a study of blood T cell repertoires in COVID-19. The CDR3 runs to 15 residues. The V end was cut by 2 bases, the J end by 2 bases, with 10 bases between. The V gene's germline CDR1 is SGHTA and CDR2 FQGNSA.

The sequencing input was PBMCs or T cells enriched from blood (not recorded which). The sequence came from a middle-aged woman who had recovered from COVID-19. The chain couples TRBV7-2 to TRBJ1-5; a weak D match, TRBD1 (5 bases). CDR3 sequence reads: CASSLSGGGNQPQHF. The CDR3 DNA follows: TGTGCCAGCAGCTTATCCGGGGGGGGCAATCAGCCCCAGCATTTT.